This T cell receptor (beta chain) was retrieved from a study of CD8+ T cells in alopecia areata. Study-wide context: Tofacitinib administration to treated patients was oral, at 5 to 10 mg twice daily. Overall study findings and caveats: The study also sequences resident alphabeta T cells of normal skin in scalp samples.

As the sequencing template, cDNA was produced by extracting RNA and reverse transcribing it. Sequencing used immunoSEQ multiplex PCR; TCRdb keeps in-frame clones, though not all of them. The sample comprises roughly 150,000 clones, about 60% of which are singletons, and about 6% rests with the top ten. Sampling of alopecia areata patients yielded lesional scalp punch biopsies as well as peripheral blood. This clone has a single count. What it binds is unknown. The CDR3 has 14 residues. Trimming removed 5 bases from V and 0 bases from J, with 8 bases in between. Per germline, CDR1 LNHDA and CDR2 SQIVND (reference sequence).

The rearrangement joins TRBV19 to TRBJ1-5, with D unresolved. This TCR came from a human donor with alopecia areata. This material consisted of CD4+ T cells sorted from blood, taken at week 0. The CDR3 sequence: CASSWTTSNQPQHF. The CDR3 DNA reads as TGTGCCAGTAGTTGGACGACTAGCAATCAGCCCCAGCATTTT. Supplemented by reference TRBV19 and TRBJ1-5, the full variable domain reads DGGITQSPKYLFRKEGQNVTLSCEQNLNHDAMYWYRQDPGQGLRLIYYSQIVNDFQKGDIAEGYSVSREKKESFPLTVTSAQKNPTAFYLCASSWTTSNQPQHFGDGTRLSIL.